The source of this T cell receptor (beta chain) is a study of molecular identifiers for immune sequencing clone quantification. This clonotype was found a few times. Its specificity is not known. The CDR3 does not end in the conserved phenylalanine or tryptophan, so this is likely a read error. Study outcomes and limitations: Among effectors, clones above 20 RNA copies held over 97% of molecules; among naive cells, under 1%. The sizes of highly expanded clones could be underestimated when identical TCR molecules share a barcode.

When naive CD8 T cells were sorted, they were gated as CD8+CD4-CCR7+CD45RA+. CDR3 size: 15 residues. Both previously described methods and listed TCR primers were employed to make bulk TCR libraries. Each CDR3 protein is one row after TCRdb ran MiXCR on the PCR reads. The sample carries just under 650,000 distinct CDR3 sequences, around 20% recorded once. The receptor comes from a human donor in good health. Some libraries in this study had Jurkat cell RNA spiked in. This rearrangement joins TRBV12-3 or TRBV12-4 to TRBJ2-5; no clear D. The source material was naive CD8+ T cells from blood, with Jurkat cell RNA spiked in. The subset was: FACS-sorted CD8+CD4-CCR7+CD45RA+ naive T cells. The CDR3 sequence is CACSLAVSSRETQYS. CDR3 in DNA: TGTGCCTGCAGTTTAGCTGTCAGTAGTCGAGAGACCCAGTACTCC.